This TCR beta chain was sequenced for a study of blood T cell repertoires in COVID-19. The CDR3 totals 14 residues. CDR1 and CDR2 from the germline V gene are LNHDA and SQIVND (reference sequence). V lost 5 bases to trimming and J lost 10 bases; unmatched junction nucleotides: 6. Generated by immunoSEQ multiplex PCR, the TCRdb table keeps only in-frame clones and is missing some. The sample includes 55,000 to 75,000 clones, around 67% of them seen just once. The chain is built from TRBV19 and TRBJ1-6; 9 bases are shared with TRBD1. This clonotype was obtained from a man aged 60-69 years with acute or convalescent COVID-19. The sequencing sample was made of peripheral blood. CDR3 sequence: CASSPRTGASPLHF. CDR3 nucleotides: TGTGCCAGTAGTCCCCGGACAGGGGCCTCACCCCTCCACTTT.